The 30 T cell receptor beta chains reported below all come from one sample, sequenced in a study of T cells in Graves' hyperthyroidism and ophthalmopathy. Researchers amplified the TCR beta CDR3 regions from RNA transcripts. First-round RT-PCR of the TCR CDR3 relied on the HTBI primer set. TCRdb reprocessed the multiplex PCR reads via MiXCR and lists one record per CDR3 protein. The repertoire holds roughly 570,000 distinct CDR3 sequences, about half seen once, with about 8% in the top ten. The specimen sequenced was peripheral blood or thyroid tissue (not recorded which). The source of these receptors is a woman between 18 and 30 years old with Graves' hyperthyroidism.

To note about this clonotype: This CDR3 fails to terminate in the conserved phenylalanine or tryptophan, so it likely reflects a read error. Because the CDR3's place on the DNA is in doubt, the DNA is left out and the CDR3 is given as listed by TCRdb. The V call is TRBV7-2, the J call TRBJ1-4. The V gene's germline CDR1 is SGHTA and CDR2 FQGNSA. Counting both end residues, the CDR3 totals 12 amino acids. CDR3 residues: CASSLDPGALLY.

This clonotype was detected ten times or more. V gene TRBV5-1 combines with J gene TRBJ1-3; no reliable D call. V shed 0 bases and J shed 3 bases, with 10 bases lying between them. This CDR3 is built from 15 residues. From germline, CDR1 is SGHRS and CDR2 YFSETQ. The CDR3 DNA reads as TGCGCCAGCAGCTTGGCCGGCTCAGGTGGAAACACCATATATTTT. Amino acids: CASSLAGSGGNTIYF.

This clonotype was seen many times. The chain has TRBV4-1 and TRBJ1-2; 8 nucleotides agree with TRBD1. CDR1 and CDR2 from the germline V gene are MGHRA and YSYEKL. The CDR3 spans 15 residues. Losses at the gene ends were 1 base for V and 1 base for J; bases not matched to a gene: 2. CDR3: CASSQVGTGNYGYTF. Written as DNA, the CDR3 is TGCGCCAGCAGCCAAGTGGGGACAGGTAACTATGGCTACACCTTC.

This clonotype was seen once. The chain is built from TRBV20-1 and TRBJ1-2; perhaps TRBD1 as D (5 bases). V gave up 4 bases and J gave up 2 bases, with 11 bases separating them. Germline V gene data show CDR1 as DFQATT and CDR2 as SNEGSKA (reference sequence). This CDR3 spans 13 amino acids. In nucleotides, the CDR3 is TGCAGTGCTAAGTCGGGGGGGAACTATGGCTACACCTTC. Protein: CSAKSGGNYGYTF.

This clonotype was detected ten times or more. The gene calls are TRBV6-5 and TRBJ1-6; D gene ambiguous. In germline, CDR1 is MNHEY, CDR2 SVGAGI. Trimming left V 0 bases short and J 7 bases short, with 10 bases between. The CDR3 has 15 residues. The CDR3 DNA is TGTGCCAGCAGTTACTCGGGGTCTAGCAATTCACCCCTCCACTTT. Protein product: CASSYSGSSNSPLHF.

This clonotype has only a few counts. The CDR3 nucleotides are TGTGCCAGCAGCTTAGTAGGGGCTGAGGGAGAGACCATATATTTT. Protein sequence: CASSLVGAEGETIYF. V is TRBV7-2 and J is TRBJ1-3; D is perhaps TRBD1 (5 bases). Looked up from germline, CDR1 is SGHTA and CDR2 is FQGNSA. Trimming took 1 base from V and 10 from J, leaving 17 bases between them. The CDR3 is 15 amino acids.

The chain couples TRBV7-9 to TRBJ2-7, with no clear D. This CDR3 is built from 11 residues. V lost 5 bases to trimming and J lost 7 bases, with 9 bases between them. The germline V gene encodes CDR1 SEHNR and CDR2 FQNEAQ (reference sequence). CDR3 coding DNA: TGTGCCAGCAGCCAGCCCCGGGAGCAGTACTTC. Translating it yields CASSQPREQYF.

A word on this clonotype: This could be a read error, since a much larger clone is one nucleotide away. This chain links TRBV7-9 with TRBJ2-1, with TRBD2 matching 9 bases. Germline V gene lookup returns CDR1 SEHNR and CDR2 FQNEAQ (reference sequence). The CDR3 consists of 16 residues. This CDR3 reads CASSHQTSGGYNEQFF. The CDR3 nucleotides are TGCGCCAGCAGCCACCAGACTAGCGGAGGTTACAATGAGCAGTTCTTC.

This chain connects TRBV29-1 to TRBJ1-2; no firm D call. In germline, CDR1 is SQVTM, CDR2 ANQGSEA. The V gene lost 5 bases and the J gene lost 4 bases, with 20 bases spanning the gap. The CDR3 consists of 15 residues. The CDR3 loop reads CSVSAPGEGAYGYTF. CDR3 sequence (DNA): TGCAGCGTTTCGGCTCCGGGAGAGGGAGCCTATGGCTACACCTTC. The variable domain in full, completed from reference TRBV29-1 and TRBJ1-2, reads SAVISQKPSRDICQRGTSLTIQCQVDSQVTMMFWYRQQPGQSLTLIATANQGSEATYESGFVIDKFPISRPNLTFSTLTVSNMSPEDSSIYLCSVSAPGEGAYGYTFGSGTRLTVV.

Details on this clonotype: This likely comes from a read error, as the CDR3 has no conserved phenylalanine or tryptophan at its end. The gene calls are TRBV2 and TRBJ1-1; a possible D gene is TRBD1 (6 bases). The CDR3 totals 14 residues. CDR1 and CDR2 (germline): SNHLY, FYNNEI. V lost 6 bases to trimming and J lost 1 base, with 12 bases between them. CDR3 DNA sequence: TGTGCCAGCAGCCTCCTACAGGGGAACACTGAAGCTTTCCTT. Translating gives CASSLLQGNTEAFL.

This clonotype was seen a few times. Sequence at one end of the junction differs from germline and may be a read error. The chain uses TRBV6-1 and TRBJ2-5; D perhaps matches TRBD1 (7 bases). CDR1 MNHNS and CDR2 SASEGT come from the germline V gene. This CDR3 has 15 amino acids. CDR3 in amino acids: CASSTWTGGKETRYF. DNA of the CDR3: TGTGCCAGCAGTACCTGGACAGGAGGGAAAGAGACCCGGTACTTC.

This clonotype has a handful of counts. The rearrangement links TRBV30 to TRBJ2-7; D may be TRBD1 (5 bases). V gave up 2 bases and J gave up 2 bases, with 13 bases separating them. Germline V gene data show CDR1 as GTSNPN and CDR2 as SVGIG (reference sequence). This CDR3 spans 14 amino acids. CDR3: CAWSRTGPTYEQYF. The DNA for the CDR3 is TGTGCCTGGAGTCGCACAGGTCCTACCTACGAGCAGTACTTC.

The chain couples TRBV4-2 to TRBJ1-2; D is possibly TRBD1 (6 bases). The germline V and J ends were trimmed by 0 bases and 8 bases, with 13 bases remaining between them. The length of the CDR3 is 14 residues. Germline CDR1 is LGHNA and CDR2 is YNFKEQ. This CDR3 reads CASSQETGAKGYTF. As DNA, the CDR3 is TGTGCCAGCAGCCAAGAGACAGGCGCTAAAGGCTACACCTTC.

This clonotype was recorded many times. The chain joins TRBV24-1 to TRBJ2-2; possibly TRBD2 for D (5 bases). Germline V lookup: CDR1 KGHDR, CDR2 SFDVKD. The CDR3 length is 14 residues. V was cut by 4 bases and J by 6 bases, with 11 bases left in between. CDR3 sequence: CATSEMRAPGELFF. The DNA of the CDR3 is TGTGCCACCAGTGAAATGAGGGCCCCCGGGGAGCTGTTTTTT.

V gene TRBV10-3 combines with J gene TRBJ1-1; no clear D gene. This CDR3 spans 13 amino acids. Germline V gene data show CDR1 as ENHRY and CDR2 as SYGVKD. Deletions cut 9 bases from V and 7 bases from J, with 18 bases between. The CDR3 DNA is TGTGCCATACTAGCGGGAGTCTACAATGAAGCTTTCTTT. Protein: CAILAGVYNEAFF.

The CDR3: CAISEGESQHF. Written as DNA, the CDR3 is TGTGCCATCAGTGAGGGTGAGTCCCAGCATTTT. The genes are TRBV10-3 and TRBJ1-5, with unresolved D. CDR1 is ENHRY and CDR2 is SYGVKD in the germline V gene. V was cut by 2 bases and J by 11 bases, with 7 bases left in between. CDR3 length: 11 residues.

This clonotype was picked up many times. The chain carries TRBV2 and TRBJ1-1, with D possibly matching TRBD1 (5 bases). Germline V gives CDR1 SNHLY, CDR2 FYNNEI. The V and J ends lost 3 bases and 3 bases respectively, with 20 bases between them. The CDR3 is 17 residues long. The CDR3 bases are TGTGCCAGCAGTGATGTCGAGGTTATTGCGGGGGACACTGAAGCTTTCTTT. Its protein is CASSDVEVIAGDTEAFF.

Points on this clonotype: This may stem from a read error, because a much larger clone lies one nucleotide away. The J gene is TRBJ1-2, the V gene TRBV7-2; possible D gene TRBD1, 5 bases. The CDR3 runs 16 residues. The germline V gene has CDR1 SGHTA and CDR2 FQGNSA. CDR3 region: CASSLEGAAFNYGYIF. Here the CDR3 DNA reads TGTGCCAGCAGCTTAGAAGGGGCGGCTTTTAACTATGGCTACATCTTC.

This clonotype showed up many times. The V gene is TRBV7-2, the J gene TRBJ1-3; TRBD1 matches at 7 bases. The trim removed 5 bases at V and 0 bases at J, leaving 7 bases unmatched. The germline V gene encodes CDR1 SGHTA and CDR2 FQGNSA. The CDR3 is 16 residues long. In nucleotides, the CDR3 is TGTGCCAGCAGCCTATCCACAGGGGCCTCTGGAAACACCATATATTTT. Translated: CASSLSTGASGNTIYF.

This clonotype was detected many times. The rearrangement uses TRBV12-3 or TRBV12-4 and TRBJ1-5; D unclear. CDR3 size: 15 residues. Deletions cut 6 bases from V and 3 bases from J, with 15 bases between. CDR3 coding DNA: TGTGCCAGCAGCTCAAATGTTGGGGACAATCAGCCCCAGCATTTT. It specifies CASSSNVGDNQPQHF.

The gene calls are TRBV25-1 and TRBJ2-7, with D perhaps TRBD2 (6 bases). In germline, CDR1 is MGHDK, CDR2 SYGVNS. The CDR3 consists of 16 residues. Trimming left V 4 bases short and J 5 bases short, with 21 bases between. The CDR3 region is CASSARRTGVVNEQYF. The CDR3 DNA reads TGTGCCAGCAGTGCTAGAAGGACGGGGGTGGTGAACGAGCAGTACTTC.

For this clonotype: It may be a read error: a sequence one base away is much more abundant. The V and J genes are TRBV2 and TRBJ1-2, with 10 nucleotides matching TRBD1. CDR1 and CDR2 from the germline V gene are SNHLY and FYNNEI. The CDR3 runs to 15 residues. V lost 6 bases, J lost 2 bases, and 6 bases stayed unmatched. CDR3 sequence: CASRPRTGGNYGYTF. The CDR3 DNA follows: TGTGCCAGCAGACCCAGGACAGGGGGAAACTATGGCTACACCTTC.

This clonotype was counted many times. The rearrangement uses TRBV19 and TRBJ1-2; maybe TRBD1 (5 bases). CDR3 size: 14 residues. V gave up 5 bases and J gave up 5 bases, with 15 bases separating them. The V gene's germline CDR1 is LNHDA and CDR2 SQIVND (reference sequence). CDR3 sequence reads: CASSQGDRTYGYTF. The CDR3 DNA is TGTGCCAGTAGTCAAGGGGACCGAACATATGGCTACACCTTC. The full variable domain, in which reference TRBV19 and TRBJ1-2 provide the parts outside the CDR3, is DGGITQSPKYLFRKEGQNVTLSCEQNLNHDAMYWYRQDPGQGLRLIYYSQIVNDFQKGDIAEGYSVSREKKESFPLTVTSAQKNPTAFYLCASSQGDRTYGYTFGSGTRLTVV.

The chain recombines TRBV24-1 with TRBJ2-5; 8 bases align to TRBD1. CDR3 size: 16 residues. The germline V gene encodes CDR1 KGHDR and CDR2 SFDVKD. Germline trimming cut 7 bases from V and 5 bases from J; bases unmatched to any gene: 14. CDR3 region: CATSSPTGGRGETQYF. The CDR3 DNA is TGTGCCACCAGCTCTCCCACAGGGGGAAGGGGGGAGACCCAGTACTTC.

The chain has TRBV7-7 and TRBJ2-5; TRBD2 aligns across 9 bases. Germline loops: CDR1 SSHAT, CDR2 FNYEAQ (reference sequence). The ends lost 5 bases at V and 5 bases at J; junction bases unmatched: 6. CDR3 length: 14 residues. This CDR3 reads CASSAGGPDETQYF. For the CDR3, the DNA is TGTGCCAGCAGCGCGGGAGGGCCGGACGAGACCCAGTACTTC. Filled out from reference TRBV7-7 and TRBJ2-5, the complete variable domain reads GAGVSQSPRYKVTKRGQDVTLRCDPISSHATLYWYQQALGQGPEFLTYFNYEAQPDKSGLPSDRFSAERPEGSISTLTIQRTEQRDSAMYRCASSAGGPDETQYFGPGTRLLVL.

As concerns this clonotype: Since no conserved phenylalanine or tryptophan closes the CDR3, a read error is the likely cause. It is unclear where the CDR3 begins or ends on the DNA, so no DNA is shown, and the CDR3 is as TCRdb lists it. This rearrangement joins TRBV7-9 to TRBJ2-2; the table's D call, TRBD1, has no DNA check behind it. Germline V gene data show CDR1 as SEHNR and CDR2 as FQNEAQ (reference sequence). Ends included, the CDR3 has 9 residues. The CDR3 loop is CASSSSTGL.

This clonotype was picked up a small number of times. V is TRBV24-1 and J is TRBJ2-1; 7 bases match TRBD1. This CDR3 is 11 amino acids long. V was pared by 10 bases and J by 7 bases, with 3 bases of the junction left unmatched. CDR1 is KGHDR and CDR2 is SFDVKD in the germline V gene. The CDR3 sequence: CATKQGNEQFF. The CDR3 DNA reads as TGTGCCACGAAACAGGGGAATGAGCAGTTCTTC.

The J gene is TRBJ1-2, the V gene TRBV20-1; D perhaps matches TRBD1 (6 bases). V shed 1 base and J shed 8 bases, with 11 bases lying between them. The CDR3 contains 12 residues. CDR1 and CDR2 (germline): DFQATT, SNEGSKA (reference sequence). The CDR3 loop reads CSARVQGGGYTF. CDR3 sequence (DNA): TGCAGTGCTAGAGTACAAGGGGGAGGCTACACCTTC.

This clonotype was recorded at least ten times. The chain couples TRBV2 to TRBJ1-6; 11 bases line up with TRBD1. This CDR3 is built from 16 residues. The junction had 6 bases not matched to a gene; V was cut back by 5 bases and J by 6 bases. Germline CDR1 and CDR2: SNHLY and FYNNEI. The CDR3 coding sequence is TGTGCCAGCAGTCGTGGGGGACAGGGGGGTAATTCACCCCTCCACTTT. Translating it yields CASSRGGQGGNSPLHF. Looking up the rest from reference TRBV2 and TRBJ1-6 gives the full variable domain: EPEVTQTPSHQVTQMGQEVILRCVPISNHLYFYWYRQILGQKVEFLVSFYNNEISEKSEIFDDQFSVERPDGSNFTLKIRSTKLEDSAMYFCASSRGGQGGNSPLHFGNGTRLTVT.

This clonotype was picked up many times. This chain uses TRBV7-8 with TRBJ2-2; 8 positions agree with TRBD1. Trimming at V came to 5 bases and at J to 6 bases, leaving 5 bases not matched to a gene. CDR3 length: 14 amino acids. Germline assignment: CDR1 SGHVS and CDR2 FQNEAQ. Written as DNA, the CDR3 is TGTGCCAGCAGCCCGGACAGGGCCCCCGGGGAGCTGTTTTTT. Protein: CASSPDRAPGELFF.